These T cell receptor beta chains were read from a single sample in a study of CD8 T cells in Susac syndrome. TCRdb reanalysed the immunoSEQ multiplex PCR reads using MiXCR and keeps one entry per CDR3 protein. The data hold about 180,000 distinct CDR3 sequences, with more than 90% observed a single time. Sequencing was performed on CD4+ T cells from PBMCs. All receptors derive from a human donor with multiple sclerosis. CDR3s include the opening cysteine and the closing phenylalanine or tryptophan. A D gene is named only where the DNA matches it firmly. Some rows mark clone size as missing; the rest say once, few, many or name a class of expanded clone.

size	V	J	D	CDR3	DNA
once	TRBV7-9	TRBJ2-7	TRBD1	CASSPPTGISPYEQYF	TGTGCCAGCAGCCCCCCGACAGGGATCTCCCCCTACGAGCAGTACTTC
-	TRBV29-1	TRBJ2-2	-	CSVETETNTGELFF	TGCAGCGTTGAGACAGAAACTAACACCGGGGAGCTGTTTTTT
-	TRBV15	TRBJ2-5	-	CATSTRPGRLQETQYF	TGTGCCACCAGCACACGTCCGGGACGTCTACAAGAGACCCAGTACTTC
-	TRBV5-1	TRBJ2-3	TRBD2	CASIGTSGGTDTQYF	TGCGCCAGCATCGGGACTAGCGGGGGCACAGATACGCAGTATTTT
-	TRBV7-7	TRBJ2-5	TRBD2	CASSPRGGKVTQYF	TGTGCCAGCAGCCCCCGCGGGGGGAAGGTGACCCAGTACTTC
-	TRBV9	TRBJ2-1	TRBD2	CASSVGSAGGESEQFF	TGTGCCAGCAGCGTAGGATCAGCGGGGGGTGAGTCAGAGCAGTTCTTC
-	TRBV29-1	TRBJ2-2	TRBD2	CSVHKGGLAATGELFF	TGCAGCGTCCACAAGGGGGGACTAGCGGCCACCGGGGAGCTGTTTTTT
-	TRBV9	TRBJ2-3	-	CASSVRSFRGTDTQYF	TGTGCCAGCAGCGTTCGGTCTTTTCGGGGCACAGATACGCAGTATTTT
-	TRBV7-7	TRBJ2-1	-	CASSSSSGEQFF	TGTGCCAGCAGCTCCTCCTCCGGCGAGCAGTTCTTC
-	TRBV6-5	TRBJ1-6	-	CASSYSWGTNSPLHF	TGTGCCAGCAGTTACTCGTGGGGGACCAATTCACCCCTCCACTTT
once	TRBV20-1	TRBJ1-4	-	CSARDRHIYNEKLFF	TGCAGTGCTAGAGATCGGCATATCTATAATGAAAAACTGTTTTTT
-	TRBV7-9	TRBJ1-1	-	CASSPSDRNTEAFF	TGTGCCAGCAGCCCGTCGGACCGGAACACTGAAGCTTTCTTT
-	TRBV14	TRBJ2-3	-	CASSPPGPLNDGQYF	TGTGCCAGCAGCCCGCCGGGACCCTTAAATGATGGGCAGTATTTT
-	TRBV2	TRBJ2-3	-	CASSDRVSTDTQYF	TGTGCCAGCAGTGATAGGGTTAGCACAGATACGCAGTATTTT
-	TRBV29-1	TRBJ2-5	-	CSGLSDSRRAQYF	TGCAGCGGACTCTCTGACAGCCGAAGGGCCCAGTACTTC
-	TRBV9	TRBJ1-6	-	CASSVVSNSPLHF	TGTGCCAGCAGCGTAGTAAGTAATTCACCCCTCCACTTT
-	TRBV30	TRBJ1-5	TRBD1	CAWSRDSLDQPQHF	TGTGCCTGGAGTAGGGACAGTCTAGATCAGCCCCAGCATTTT
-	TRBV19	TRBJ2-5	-	CASSIRHQIQETQYF	TGTGCCAGTAGTATCCGACATCAGATCCAAGAGACCCAGTACTTC